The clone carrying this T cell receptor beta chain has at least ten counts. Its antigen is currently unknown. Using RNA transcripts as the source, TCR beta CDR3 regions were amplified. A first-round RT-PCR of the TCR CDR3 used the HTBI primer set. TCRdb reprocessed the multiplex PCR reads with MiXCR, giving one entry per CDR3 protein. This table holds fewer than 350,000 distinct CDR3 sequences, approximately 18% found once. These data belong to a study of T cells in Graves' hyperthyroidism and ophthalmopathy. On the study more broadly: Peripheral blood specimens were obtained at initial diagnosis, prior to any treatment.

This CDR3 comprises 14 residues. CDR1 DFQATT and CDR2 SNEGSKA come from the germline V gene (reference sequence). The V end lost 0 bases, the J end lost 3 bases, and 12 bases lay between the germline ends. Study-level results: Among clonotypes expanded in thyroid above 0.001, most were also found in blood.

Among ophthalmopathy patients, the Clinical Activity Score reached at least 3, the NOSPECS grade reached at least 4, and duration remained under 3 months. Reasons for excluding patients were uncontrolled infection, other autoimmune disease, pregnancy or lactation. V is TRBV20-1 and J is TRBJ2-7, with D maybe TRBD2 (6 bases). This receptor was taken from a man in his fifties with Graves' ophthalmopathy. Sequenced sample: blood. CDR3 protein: CSAREGGSGYEQYF. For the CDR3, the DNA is TGCAGTGCTAGAGAAGGAGGGTCTGGCTACGAGCAGTACTTC.